This T cell receptor (beta chain) appears in the sequencing data of a study of response to subunit inactivated influenza vaccine. Trimming left V 6 bases short and J 8 bases short, with 10 bases between. The CDR3 length is 11 residues. TCRdb ran MiXCR on the RT-PCR reads and lists one entry per CDR3 protein. The data show about half a million distinct CDR3 sequences, with 11% seen just once and about 12% held by the top ten. This clonotype rates as medium-sized. The V gene is TRBV12-3 or TRBV12-4, the J gene TRBJ1-2, with a weak D call TRBD1 (6 bases). The sample here was PBMCs from blood, taken roughly 48 days after vaccination. This TCR derives from a man aged 45-65 years who received an inactivated influenza vaccine. CDR3 residues: CASSSGVGYTF. CDR3 in DNA: TGTGCCAGCAGCTCAGGGGTCGGCTACACCTTC.